The subject of this entry is one TCR beta chain. Its antigen is not known. The sample originates from a study of CD8 T cells in Susac syndrome. Study information: Patients with Susac syndrome had blood drawn and were at that point therapy-naive, on corticosteroids, or on intravenous immunoglobulin alone. Whole-study findings and limits: The CD4+ T cell repertoires from Susac syndrome exhibited no clonal expansion.

With random hexamers, reverse transcription was performed on about 0.45 to 1 ug of RNA. It was immunoSEQ multiplex PCR that amplified TCR beta CDR3 across 54 Vbeta and 13 Jbeta. MiXCR was run by TCRdb on the immunoSEQ multiplex PCR reads, yielding one entry per CDR3 protein. This sample has about 140,000 distinct CDR3 sequences; approximately 96% occur once, and the top ten carry 0.065% to 0.095%. CDR3 length: 14 residues. Germline-derived CDR1 and CDR2 are MDHEN and SYDVKM. The ends were cut back, 3 bases at V and 7 bases at J, with 15 bases in the middle. The sample taken for sequencing was CD4+ T cells from PBMCs. The sequence was collected from a human donor with Susac syndrome. This rearrangement joins TRBV28 to TRBJ2-5, with TRBD1 as a possible D gene (5 bases). CDR3 protein: CASSLGQPPGTQYF. DNA of the CDR3: TGTGCCAGCAGTTTGGGGCAGCCTCCGGGGACCCAGTACTTC.